What follows are 5 T cell receptor beta chains derived from one specimen sequenced in a study of shared clonotypes between healthy human individuals. TCRdb keeps only in-frame clones here, not all; method: immunoSEQ multiplex PCR. Of some 1 million clones listed, 65% to 75% were seen once; the top ten hold over 1.3%. The specimen sequenced was memory CD4+ T cells sorted from blood. The subset was: CD45RA-negative fraction. These receptors originate from a young man in good health.

This chain connects TRBV27 to TRBJ2-5; tentatively, D is TRBD2 (7 bases). The length of the CDR3 is 16 residues. CDR1 MNHEY and CDR2 SMNVEV come from the germline V gene (reference sequence). The V gene lost 0 bases and the J gene lost 5 bases, with 16 bases spanning the gap. CDR3 sequence: CASSLSRGGGPETQYF. The CDR3 coding sequence is TGTGCCAGCAGTTTATCGAGAGGGGGGGGCCCGGAGACCCAGTACTTC.

This clone came up a few times. Other nucleotide sequences in the sample specify the same CDR3. V gene TRBV6-6 combines with J gene TRBJ1-1, with 7 bases lining up with TRBD1. V lost 0 bases and J lost 3; bases outside the gene matches: 1. CDR3 size: 14 residues. CDR1 MNHNY and CDR2 SVGAGI come from the germline V gene (reference sequence). The CDR3 sequence: CASSYSTGDTEAFF. In DNA form, the CDR3 reads TGTGCCAGCAGTTACTCAACAGGGGACACTGAAGCTTTCTTT.

The chain's CDR3 is CASSAFDWEGGNEKLFF. The CDR3 DNA sequence: TGCGCCAGCAGTGCTTTCGATTGGGAAGGGGGAAATGAAAAACTGTTTTTT. J is TRBJ1-4 and V is TRBV10-1, with a weak D call TRBD1 (6 bases). This CDR3 contains 17 residues. Germline CDR1 reads WNHNN; CDR2 reads SYGVQD (reference sequence). Trimming cost V 4 bases and J 5 bases, with 20 bases left between them.

Only one count was recorded for this clone. This chain joins TRBV6-5 and TRBJ1-2; the D gene is possibly TRBD1 (6 bases). V was cut by 2 bases and J by 8 bases, with 15 bases left in between. CDR3 size: 14 residues. Germline V gene sequence: CDR1 MNHEY, CDR2 SVGAGI. CDR3 sequence reads: CASSYKGGRRGYTF. The DNA of the CDR3 is TGTGCCAGCAGTTACAAAGGGGGGCGCCGGGGCTACACCTTC.

Comments on this clone: Other nucleotide sequences from this sample produce the same CDR3. The rearrangement joins TRBV9 to TRBJ2-2; 7 bases align to TRBD2. The CDR3 loop spans 14 amino acids. The germline V gene has CDR1 SGDLS and CDR2 YYNGEE. The ends lost 2 bases at V and 5 bases at J; junction bases unmatched: 3. The CDR3 DNA is TGTGCCAGCAGCGTTTCCGGGGGGACCGGGGAGCTGTTTTTT. Translating it yields CASSVSGGTGELFF.